A single sample gave rise to the 30 T cell receptor beta chains below, sequenced in a study of blood T cell repertoires in COVID-19. Measured with immunoSEQ multiplex PCR; TCRdb has only the in-frame clones, and not every one. The sample has roughly 170,000 clones, about nine tenths seen once. The sample taken for sequencing was peripheral blood. The receptor source for this set is an older man with active or convalescent COVID-19.

The rearrangement links TRBV11-2 to TRBJ1-6; 10 positions match TRBD1. Germline V gene lookup returns CDR1 SGHAT and CDR2 FQNNGV. The length of the CDR3 is 18 residues. The ends lost 1 base at V and 3 bases at J; junction bases unmatched: 6. In nucleotides, the CDR3 is TGTGCCAGCAGCTTAGTCTCGGGACAGGGGTTCTATAATTCACCCCTCCACTTT. Translating it yields CASSLVSGQGFYNSPLHF. Full variable domain (outside the CDR3, taken from reference TRBV11-2 and TRBJ1-6): EAGVAQSPRYKIIEKRQSVAFWCNPISGHATLYWYQQILGQGPKLLIQFQNNGVVDDSQLPKDRFSAERLKGVDSTLKIQPAKLEDSAVYLCASSLVSGQGFYNSPLHFGNGTRLTVT.

The chain links TRBV30 to TRBJ1-2; 8 bases fit TRBD1. The length of the CDR3 is 16 residues. Germline V gene lookup returns CDR1 GTSNPN and CDR2 SVGIG (reference sequence). V lost 1 base, J lost 1 base, and 8 bases stayed unmatched. The CDR3 is CAWSAPDRAGNYGYTF. The CDR3 coding sequence is TGTGCCTGGAGTGCCCCGGACAGGGCAGGTAACTATGGCTACACCTTC.

The chain combines TRBV4-3 with TRBJ2-1; 9 bases map to TRBD1. Germline CDR1 LGHNA, CDR2 YSLEER. J gave up 4 bases and V 3 bases, and 4 bases lay outside the gene matches. The CDR3 totals 15 residues. CDR3 region: CASSQRQGVYNEQFF. The CDR3 coding sequence is TGCGCCAGCAGCCAGCGACAGGGGGTTTACAATGAGCAGTTCTTC.

In DNA form, the CDR3 reads TGCGCCAGCAGCCAAGATCGATCAATTAGGGGTGAAAAACTGTTTTTT. Its translation is CASSQDRSIRGEKLFF. This sequence joins TRBV4-3 and TRBJ1-4; a weak D match, TRBD1 (5 bases). The CDR3 runs to 16 residues. V was cut by 0 bases and J by 7 bases, with 15 bases left in between. From germline, CDR1 is LGHNA and CDR2 YSLEER.

J is TRBJ1-4 and V is TRBV5-5, with 10 nucleotides matching TRBD1. CDR3 size: 15 residues. From germline, CDR1 is SGHKS and CDR2 YYEKEE (reference sequence). V dropped 5 bases and J dropped 8; count of bases not matched to a gene: 9. Here the CDR3 DNA reads TGTGCCAGCAGGCGACGGACAGGGGGGGAGGAAAAACTGTTTTTT. Translating it yields CASRRRTGGEEKLFF.

This chain joins TRBV6-6 and TRBJ1-2, with TRBD1 as a possible D gene (6 bases). Trimming cost V 6 bases and J 1 base, with 15 bases left between them. Germline lookup yields CDR1 MNHNY and CDR2 SVGAGI (reference sequence). This CDR3 has 15 residues. The CDR3 bases are TGTGCCAGCAGACAAACAGGGATCCGTAACTATGGCTACACCTTC. It translates to CASRQTGIRNYGYTF.

For this clone: In the same sample, other DNA sequences code for this CDR3. The chain joins TRBV7-2 to TRBJ1-2; 8 positions agree with TRBD1. Looked up from germline, CDR1 is SGHTA and CDR2 is FQGNSA. CDR3 size: 13 residues. V was clipped by 4 bases and J by 4 bases; unmatched bases: 2. The CDR3 DNA follows: TGTGCCAGCAGCTCAGACAGGGGCTATGGCTACACCTTC. This translates into CASSSDRGYGYTF.

V usage is TRBV9 and J usage is TRBJ1-6; 7 bases align to TRBD1. The CDR3 spans 14 residues. Germline CDR1 is SGDLS and CDR2 is YYNGEE. V shed 3 bases and J 6 bases; nucleotides not matched to a gene: 3. The CDR3 DNA is TGTGCCAGCAGCGCCAGACAGGGTAATTCACCCCTCCACTTT. Encoded protein: CASSARQGNSPLHF.

V and J are TRBV7-2 and TRBJ1-5, with D possibly being TRBD1 (6 bases). Germline CDR1 SGHTA, CDR2 FQGNSA. V shed 5 bases and J shed 0 bases, with 17 bases lying between them. The CDR3 loop spans 17 amino acids. CDR3 bases: TGTGCCAGCAGCGTCAACAGGGCTGGGAATAGCAATCAGCCCCAGCATTTT. Protein product: CASSVNRAGNSNQPQHF.

A remark on this clone: Other DNA sequences of this sample code for an identical CDR3. The chain recombines TRBV9 with TRBJ1-3, with D unresolved. With 0 bases removed from V and 1 base from J, the gap between germline ends came to 8 bases. This CDR3 has 15 amino acids. From germline, CDR1 is SGDLS and CDR2 YYNGEE. CDR3 amino acids: CASSVGGSSGNTIYF. In DNA form, the CDR3 reads TGTGCCAGCAGCGTAGGCGGGTCGTCTGGAAACACCATATATTTT.

This clone was observed a few times. The V call is TRBV18, the J call TRBJ1-2, with 10 nucleotides matching TRBD1. Germline-derived CDR1 and CDR2 are KGHSH and LQKENI. The CDR3 contains 14 residues. The V gene end was trimmed by 3 bases and the J gene end by 4 bases; junction bases not matched to a gene: 2. CDR3 region: CASSPGTGAYGYTF. CDR3 DNA: TGTGCCAGCTCACCGGGGACAGGGGCCTATGGCTACACCTTC.

The chain uses TRBV5-1 and TRBJ1-2; 7 positions match TRBD1. Germline lookup yields CDR1 SGHRS and CDR2 YFSETQ. Trimming took 0 bases from V and 5 from J; bases not matched to a gene: 7. The length of the CDR3 is 15 residues. CDR3 protein: CASSLATGAGYGYTF. As DNA, the CDR3 is TGCGCCAGCAGCTTGGCTACAGGGGCGGGGTATGGCTACACCTTC.

This chain links TRBV5-6 with TRBJ1-6; a weak D match, TRBD1 (5 bases). The CDR3 is 15 amino acids. CDR1 is SGHDT, CDR2 YYEEEE, per germline. Trimming left V 0 bases short and J 7 bases short, with 11 bases between. CDR3 nucleotide sequence: TGTGCCAGCAGCTTGGGCCAGGGAAGGAATTCACCCCTCCACTTT. It codes for CASSLGQGRNSPLHF.

The gene calls are TRBV10-3 and TRBJ1-1, with a tentative D call TRBD1 (5 bases). The CDR3 sequence is 14 residues long. CDR1 and CDR2 (germline): ENHRY, SYGVKD. The V gene lost 0 bases and the J gene lost 1 base, with 6 bases spanning the gap. CDR3 region: CAISESGQNTEAFF. The CDR3, as DNA: TGTGCCATCAGTGAGTCTGGACAGAACACTGAAGCTTTCTTT.

The rearrangement joins TRBV11-2 to TRBJ1-1; TRBD1 matches at 7 bases. This CDR3 is 16 amino acids long. J lost 1 base, V lost 5 bases, and 10 bases had no gene match. Germline V gene sequence: CDR1 SGHAT, CDR2 FQNNGV. CDR3 bases: TGTGCCAGCAGCGTCCAGGGGGGAGCGGGGAACACTGAAGCTTTCTTT. Residues: CASSVQGGAGNTEAFF.

The chain is built from TRBV25-1 and TRBJ2-5, with TRBD2 as a possible D gene (5 bases). The CDR3 extends over 15 amino acids. Trimming stripped 5 bases from V and 1 base from J, with 14 bases between. Germline V lookup: CDR1 MGHDK, CDR2 SYGVNS. The CDR3 DNA reads as TGTGCCAGCAGTCCAGATGGCGGGCCCCAAGAGACCCAGTACTTC. Its protein product is CASSPDGGPQETQYF.

The rearrangement links TRBV3-1 (or the pseudogene TRBV3-2) to TRBJ1-4; tentative D call: TRBD1 (5 bases). CDR1 and CDR2 (germline): LGHDT, YNNKEL (reference sequence). The V gene lost 1 base and the J gene lost 7 bases, with 19 bases spanning the gap. The CDR3 runs 17 residues. The CDR3: CASSQGEGRGSGEKLFF. As DNA, the CDR3 is TGTGCCAGCAGCCAAGGAGAGGGCCGGGGGAGTGGTGAAAAACTGTTTTTT.

The chain recombines TRBV30 with TRBJ2-1; D remains unclear. There are 11 residues in the CDR3. Germline V gene sequence: CDR1 GTSNPN, CDR2 SVGIG (reference sequence). Trimming left V 5 bases short and J 9 bases short, with 11 bases between. Written as DNA, the CDR3 is TGTGCCTGGGCTAGGATACGTGAGCAGTTCTTC. Protein: CAWARIREQFF.

The chain joins TRBV11-2 to TRBJ2-1, with TRBD2 matching 9 bases. Germline CDR1 and CDR2: SGHAT and FQNNGV. The CDR3 covers 15 residues. Trimming took 1 base from V and 8 from J; bases not matched to a gene: 6. CDR3 in amino acids: CASSLASSGVDEQFF. CDR3 nucleotides: TGTGCCAGCAGCTTAGCCTCTAGCGGGGTGGATGAGCAGTTCTTC.

The chain has TRBV4-3 and TRBJ1-2, with TRBD1 identical over 9 bases. From germline, CDR1 is LGHNA and CDR2 YSLEER. The V gene end was trimmed by 3 bases and the J gene end by 6 bases; junction bases not matched to a gene: 2. The CDR3 is 13 amino acids. The CDR3 spells CASSHGDRDGYTF. The CDR3 bases are TGCGCCAGCAGCCATGGGGACAGGGATGGCTACACCTTC.

Written as DNA, the CDR3 is TGTGCCTGGTCCCGGGGGGGAGGGAGCGATACGCAGTATTTT. The encoded protein is CAWSRGGGSDTQYF. This rearrangement joins TRBV30 to TRBJ2-3, with 8 bases matching TRBD2. V shed 5 bases, J shed 6 bases, and the junction held 10 bases outside the gene matches. This CDR3 has 14 residues. CDR1 and CDR2 from the germline V gene are GTSNPN and SVGIG (reference sequence).

This chain uses TRBV7-9 with TRBJ1-2; D gene ambiguous. V shed 1 base and J shed 8 bases, with 8 bases lying between them. The CDR3 is made up of 12 amino acids. Germline V gives CDR1 SEHNR, CDR2 FQNEAQ (reference sequence). CDR3 protein: CASSLELLGYTF. DNA of the CDR3: TGTGCCAGCAGCTTAGAGCTGTTGGGCTACACCTTC.

The chain combines TRBV7-3 with TRBJ1-2; no clear D gene. Trimming left V 4 bases short and J 4 bases short, with 10 bases between. Germline CDR1 is SGHTA and CDR2 is FQGTGA. This CDR3 is built from 13 residues. CDR3 nucleotide sequence: TGTGCCAGCAGCTCGGGAGTCGGCTATGGCTACACCTTC. Amino acids: CASSSGVGYGYTF.

V and J are TRBV5-1 and TRBJ1-2, with 12 bases identical to TRBD1. J was trimmed by 7 bases and V by 4 bases; bases with no gene match: 11. CDR3 length equals 16 residues. Looked up from germline, CDR1 is SGHRS and CDR2 is YFSETQ. The CDR3 reads CASSPQPGQGAVGYTF. The CDR3 region has the DNA TGCGCCAGCAGCCCCCAGCCGGGACAGGGGGCAGTTGGCTACACCTTC.

This chain connects TRBV10-3 to TRBJ1-4; 9 nucleotides agree with TRBD1. The V segment lost 0 bases and the J segment 4 bases; nucleotides outside the gene matches: 0. Germline lookup yields CDR1 ENHRY and CDR2 SYGVKD. The CDR3 covers 15 residues. The CDR3: CAISESTGGNEKLFF. The CDR3, as DNA: TGTGCCATCAGTGAGTCGACAGGGGGTAATGAAAAACTGTTTTTT.

This chain links TRBV29-1 with TRBJ1-1; no clear D. The CDR3 extends over 14 amino acids. V was clipped by 6 bases and J by 5 bases, with 19 bases between them. Per the germline V gene, CDR1 is SQVTM and CDR2 is ANQGSEA. The CDR3 protein is CSVNHRESGTEAFF. DNA of the CDR3: TGCAGCGTCAACCACCGGGAGTCGGGGACTGAAGCTTTCTTT. The full variable domain, in which reference TRBV29-1 and TRBJ1-1 provide the parts outside the CDR3, is SAVISQKPSRDICQRGTSLTIQCQVDSQVTMMFWYRQQPGQSLTLIATANQGSEATYESGFVIDKFPISRPNLTFSTLTVSNMSPEDSSIYLCSVNHRESGTEAFFGQGTRLTVV.

The chain links TRBV6-2 or TRBV6-3 to TRBJ2-6; D gene unclear. Germline V gene sequence: CDR1 MNHEY, CDR2 SVGEGT. This CDR3 spans 15 amino acids. Trimming removed 6 bases from V and 4 bases from J, with 13 bases in between. The CDR3: CASSLHQPGANVLTF. The CDR3 DNA reads TGTGCCAGCAGCTTACACCAACCGGGGGCCAACGTCCTGACTTTC.

The genes are TRBV7-9 and TRBJ1-5; 7 positions match TRBD1. CDR3 size: 15 residues. V was pared by 1 base and J by 3 bases, with 3 bases of the junction left unmatched. CDR1 and CDR2 (germline): SEHNR, FQNEAQ (reference sequence). Here the CDR3 DNA reads TGTGCCAGCAGCTTAGGACAGGGCAACAATCAGCCCCAGCATTTT. Its translation: CASSLGQGNNQPQHF.

The J gene is TRBJ1-1, the V gene TRBV6-2 or TRBV6-3; 9 nucleotides line up with TRBD1. V dropped 2 bases and J dropped 5; count of bases not matched to a gene: 9. The CDR3 contains 16 residues. The germline CDR1 and CDR2 sequences are MNHEY and SVGEGT. The CDR3 loop is CASSYGQGPRGTEAFF. Written as DNA, the CDR3 is TGTGCCAGCAGTTACGGACAGGGGCCTCGGGGGACTGAAGCTTTCTTT.

This clone has only a few counts. This sequence joins TRBV29-1 and TRBJ2-2; 9 nucleotides line up with TRBD1. This CDR3 comprises 16 residues. The V segment lost 3 bases and the J segment 6 bases; nucleotides outside the gene matches: 11. Germline loops: CDR1 SQVTM, CDR2 ANQGSEA. CDR3 in amino acids: CSVEASDRGFSGELFF. CDR3 in DNA: TGCAGCGTTGAGGCCTCGGACAGGGGTTTTTCCGGGGAGCTGTTTTTT.